This T cell receptor (beta chain) is drawn from a study of blood T cell repertoires in COVID-19 (dated by TCRdb to 2020 to 2021). The study in broad terms: Collaborator samples came from the United States, Italy and Spain and covered acute and convalescent phases of COVID-19. The material from the prospective study consisted of cDNA or gDNA derived from T cells, B-cell-depleted T cells, or PBMCs. Subjects who had been exposed to COVID-19, were actively infected with it, or had recovered from it provided the deeply sampled blood TCRbeta repertoires that made up the dataset. A freely available public database, intended as a resource for researchers studying the immune response to SARS-CoV-2, is where the repertoires were released. Samples came from the ongoing ImmuneRACE study (first 160 participants) plus 1,254 subjects from 6 global collaborators. Sample metadata almost always included a de-identified subject ID, COVID-19 status, age in years and sex. HLA class I and class II types, where available, came from metadata supplied by the sample provider rather than from assay-based typing. Summary of the overall study and its limitations: The quantity of clinical and demographic metadata differed by source and by participant and was supplied without curation.

At one collaborating source in Seattle, patients were enrolled during active infection and were followed longitudinally through the course of disease. Whole blood was collected in K2EDTA tubes by collaborating institutions according to the institutions' own protocols. For TCRbeta analysis, collaborators shipped samples as frozen whole blood, isolated PBMCs, or DNA extracted from either of those sample types. A remark on this clone: Its binding antigen is unknown. Per-base quality was not reported, and no clone a single base away is much larger than it.

TCRbeta CDR3 regions were amplified from genomic DNA using the immunoSEQ Assay, a bias-controlled multiplex PCR. From the authors' description of their analysis: Nucleated cell counts per sample were estimated from amplification of reference gene primers within the assay. To quantify the absolute abundance of each unique TCRbeta CDR3 rearrangement, sequence reads were collapsed and filtered. Productive Simpson clonality was computed per sample as the square root of Simpson's diversity index over productive rearrangements. TCRdb retrieved this table from immuneACCESS and kept in-frame rearrangements only. Not all clones are present; in checked studies, unresolved V genes account for under half, and no reason is known for the remainder. V, J and clone size are those of that table, while D and trimming were read from the DNA. The sample profile shows about 300,000 clones; 85% to 90% of them were found once. The ten largest clonotypes hold approximately 1.8% of the sample.

The CDR3 runs 17 residues from the cysteine to the phenylalanine. The entry retains the CDR3 DNA only, 51 bases that are in frame from base 1. V is cut by 1 base and J by 6 bases, and the space between the germline ends is 19 bases. As encoded in the germline V gene, CDR1 is LGHNA while CDR2 is YNFKEQ. This TCR derives from a woman aged 25-40 years with COVID-19, enrolled during active disease. The chain employs TRBV4-2 and TRBJ2-1; a confident D gene designation cannot be given. Source material: peripheral blood. CDR3 region: CASSQAPLAGDRNEQFF. The base sequence is TGTGCCAGCAGCCAAGCACCACTTGCAGGCGATCGCAATGAGCAGTTCTTC.